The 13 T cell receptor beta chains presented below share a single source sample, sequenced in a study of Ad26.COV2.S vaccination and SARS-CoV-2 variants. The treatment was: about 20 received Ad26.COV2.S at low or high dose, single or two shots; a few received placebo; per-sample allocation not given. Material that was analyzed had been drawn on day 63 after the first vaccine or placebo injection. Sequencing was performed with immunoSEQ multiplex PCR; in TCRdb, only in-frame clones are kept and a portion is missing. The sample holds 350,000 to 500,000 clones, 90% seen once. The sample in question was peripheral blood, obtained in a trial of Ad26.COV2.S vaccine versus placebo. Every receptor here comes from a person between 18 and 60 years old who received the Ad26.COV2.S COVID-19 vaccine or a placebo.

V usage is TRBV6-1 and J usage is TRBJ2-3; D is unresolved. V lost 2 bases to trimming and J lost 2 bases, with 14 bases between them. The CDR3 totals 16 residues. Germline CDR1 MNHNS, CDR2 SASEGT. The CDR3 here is CASSEQAAWPTDTQYF. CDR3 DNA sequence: TGTGCCAGCAGTGAACAGGCAGCATGGCCCACAGATACGCAGTATTTT.

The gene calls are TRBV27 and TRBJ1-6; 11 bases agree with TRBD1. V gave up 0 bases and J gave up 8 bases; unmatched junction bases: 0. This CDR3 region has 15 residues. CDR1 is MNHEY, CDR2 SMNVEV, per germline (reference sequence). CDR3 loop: CASSLSGQGDSPLHF. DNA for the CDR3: TGTGCCAGCAGTTTATCGGGACAGGGGGATTCACCCCTCCACTTT.

This CDR3 reads CASSLRSTTNYEQYF. For the CDR3, the DNA is TGTGCCAGCAGCCTGAGATCGACCACAAACTACGAGCAGTACTTC. The chain is built from TRBV5-5 and TRBJ2-7; D unresolved. The ends were cut back, 4 bases at V and 3 bases at J, with 17 bases in the middle. The CDR3 runs to 15 residues. Germline V gene lookup returns CDR1 SGHKS and CDR2 YYEKEE (reference sequence).

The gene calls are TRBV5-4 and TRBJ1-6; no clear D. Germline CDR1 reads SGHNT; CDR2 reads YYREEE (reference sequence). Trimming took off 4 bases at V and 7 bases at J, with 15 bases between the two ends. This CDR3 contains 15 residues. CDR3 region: CASSMTGDANSPLHF. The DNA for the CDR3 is TGTGCCAGCAGCATGACGGGAGATGCCAATTCACCCCTCCACTTT.

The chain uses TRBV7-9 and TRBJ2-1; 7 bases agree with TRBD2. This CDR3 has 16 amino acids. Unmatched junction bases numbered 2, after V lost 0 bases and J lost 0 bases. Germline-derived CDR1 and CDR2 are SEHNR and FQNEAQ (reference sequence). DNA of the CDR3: TGTGCCAGCAGCTTAGCTTCGGGGGGCTCCTACAATGAGCAGTTCTTC. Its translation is CASSLASGGSYNEQFF. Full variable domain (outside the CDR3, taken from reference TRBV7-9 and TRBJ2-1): DTGVSQNPRHKITKRGQNVTFRCDPISEHNRLYWYRQTLGQGPEFLTYFQNEAQLEKSRLLSDRFSAERPKGSFSTLEIQRTEQGDSAMYLCASSLASGGSYNEQFFGPGTRLTVL.

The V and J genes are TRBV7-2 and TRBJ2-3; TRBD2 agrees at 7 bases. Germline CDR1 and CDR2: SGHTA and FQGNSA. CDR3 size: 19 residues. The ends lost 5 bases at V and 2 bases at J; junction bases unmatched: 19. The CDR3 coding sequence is TGTGCCAGCAGCCCGAATCTTTCCGGACTAGGTCCGTTCACAGATACGCAGTATTTT. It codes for CASSPNLSGLGPFTDTQYF.

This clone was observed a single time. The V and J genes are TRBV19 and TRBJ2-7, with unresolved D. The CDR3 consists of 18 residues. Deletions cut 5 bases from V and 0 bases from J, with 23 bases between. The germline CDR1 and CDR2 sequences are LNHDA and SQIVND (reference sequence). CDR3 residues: CASSAGPLTGLRSYEQYF. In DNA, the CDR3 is TGTGCCAGTAGTGCAGGACCATTAACCGGTCTGCGCTCCTACGAGCAGTACTTC.

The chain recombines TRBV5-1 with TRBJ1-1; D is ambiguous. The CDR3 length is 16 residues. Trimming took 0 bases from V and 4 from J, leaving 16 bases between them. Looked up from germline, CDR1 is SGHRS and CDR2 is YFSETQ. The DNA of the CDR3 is TGCGCCAGCAGCTTGGATGGGTATACGGTCGGCACTGAAGCTTTCTTT. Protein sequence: CASSLDGYTVGTEAFF.

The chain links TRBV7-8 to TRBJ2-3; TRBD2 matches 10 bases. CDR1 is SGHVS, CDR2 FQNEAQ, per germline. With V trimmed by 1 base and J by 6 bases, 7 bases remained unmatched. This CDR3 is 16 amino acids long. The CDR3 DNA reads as TGTGCCAGCAGCTTAGGGGCTAGCGGGAGTGGCGATACGCAGTATTTT. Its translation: CASSLGASGSGDTQYF.

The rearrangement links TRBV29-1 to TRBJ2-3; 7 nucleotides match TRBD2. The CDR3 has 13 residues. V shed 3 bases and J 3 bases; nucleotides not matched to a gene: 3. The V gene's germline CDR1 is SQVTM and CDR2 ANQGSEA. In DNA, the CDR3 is TGCAGCGTTGACGCGGGAGAGACAGATACGCAGTATTTT. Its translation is CSVDAGETDTQYF.

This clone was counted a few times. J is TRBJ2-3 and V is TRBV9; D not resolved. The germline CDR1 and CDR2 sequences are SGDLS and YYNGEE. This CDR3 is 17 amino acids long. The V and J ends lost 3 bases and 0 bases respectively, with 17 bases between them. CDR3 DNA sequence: TGTGCCAGCAGCGGATGGACCAAAGCCTTAAGCACAGATACGCAGTATTTT. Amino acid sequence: CASSGWTKALSTDTQYF.

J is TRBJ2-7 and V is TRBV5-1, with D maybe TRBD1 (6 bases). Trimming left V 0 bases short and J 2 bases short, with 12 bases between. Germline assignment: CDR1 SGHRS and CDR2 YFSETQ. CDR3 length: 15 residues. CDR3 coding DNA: TGCGCCAGCAGCTTGGCCGGGACACGAACCTACGAGCAGTACTTC. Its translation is CASSLAGTRTYEQYF.

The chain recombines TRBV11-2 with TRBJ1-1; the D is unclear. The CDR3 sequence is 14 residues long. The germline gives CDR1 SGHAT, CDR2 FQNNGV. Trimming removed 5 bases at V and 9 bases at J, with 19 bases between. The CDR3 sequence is CASSTTWTGRKAFF. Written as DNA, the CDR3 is TGTGCCAGCAGCACGACCTGGACGGGAAGGAAAGCTTTCTTT.